This TCR beta chain is from a study of cytomegalovirus exposure and HLA in healthy donors. Findings and caveats of the study: Likely technical artifact: a cluster of highly shared sequence variants.

On this clone itself: Its antigen is currently unknown.

The primer mix had 60 Vbeta and 13 Jbeta primers. Repertoires were generated with immunoSEQ multiplex PCR, while TCRdb's copy carries only in-frame clones and drops some. The repertoire holds 120,000 or so clones, with around 77% as singletons. Material: PBMCs. The sequence was collected from a human donor in good health.

CDR3 residues: CASTPGTANTEAFF. CDR3 DNA: TGTGCCAGCACCCCCGGGACAGCGAACACTGAAGCTTTCTTT. The chain is built from TRBV6-1 and TRBJ1-1; 7 bases align to TRBD1. Germline V CDR1 and CDR2: MNHNS, SASEGT. The V gene end was trimmed by 7 bases and the J gene end by 1 base; junction bases not matched to a gene: 6. The CDR3 is 14 residues long.